The rows below give T cell receptor beta chains drawn from one sample of a study of blood T cell repertoires in COVID-19. Data came from immunoSEQ multiplex PCR; TCRdb stores just in-frame clones and leaves some out. The table lists roughly 700,000 clones, 75% to 90% of them singletons. The sequenced sample consisted of peripheral blood. These receptors originate from a woman under 30 with acute or convalescent COVID-19. Both conserved end residues are part of each CDR3. The D gene is left open where the match is weak. Size is omitted from some rows. Given values are once, few, many or a class for expanded clones.

>14|TRBJ2-3|once|TRBV28|TRBD2
TGTGCCAGCAGTAGCGGGGGAAGGGCAGATACGCAGTATTTT
CASSSGGRADTQYF
>16|TRBJ2-3|NA|TRBV24-1|TRBD1
TGTGCCACCAGTGATGGGGAGCGCAGGGGGCCAGATACGCAGTATTTT
CATSDGERRGPDTQYF
>13|TRBJ1-4|NA|TRBV15|TRBD1
TGTGCCACGAAGGACAGGGTGAGAGAAAAACTGTTTTTT
CATKDRVREKLFF
>13|TRBJ1-2|NA|TRBV12-3/TRBV12-4|TRBD1
TGTGCCAGCAGCAATGACAGGGCCTATGGCTACACCTTC
CASSNDRAYGYTF
>13|TRBJ1-1|NA|TRBV4-1|TRBD1
TGCGCCAGCAGCCAGGGACAGGGAAAACCGGCTTTCTTT
CASSQGQGKPAFF
>15|TRBJ1-1|NA|TRBV2|TRBD1
TGTGCCACCCCGTCTCCCATACAGGGGAGCACTGAAGCTTTCTTT
CATPSPIQGSTEAFF
>12|TRBJ2-3|once|TRBV7-2|NA
TGTGCCAGCAGGGCGACAGGAGATACGCAGTATTTT
CASRATGDTQYF
>15|TRBJ1-6|once|TRBV19|NA
TGTGCCAGTAAGGTCGGGAGCTCCTATAATTCACCCCTCCACTTT
CASKVGSSYNSPLHF
>17|TRBJ1-1|NA|TRBV7-9|NA
TGTGCCAGCAGCTTGGGGGGGACAAACAAGATGAACACTGAAGCTTTCTTT
CASSLGGTNKMNTEAFF
>13|TRBJ1-1|NA|TRBV28|NA
TGTGCCAGCAGAAGACAAGAGAACACTGAAGCTTTCTTT
CASRRQENTEAFF
>16|TRBJ1-4|NA|TRBV5-6|NA
TGTGCCAGCAGCTTGGGGCGGGGGCTCCTAAATGAAAAACTGTTTTTT
CASSLGRGLLNEKLFF
>16|TRBJ1-4|NA|TRBV5-1|NA
TGCGCCAGCAGCTTGGCATCCGGAGCGGCTAATGAAAAACTGTTTTTT
CASSLASGAANEKLFF
>15|TRBJ2-3|NA|TRBV13|TRBD2
TGTGCCAGCAGCTTGACTAGCGGGGGGCCAGATACGCAGTATTTT
CASSLTSGGPDTQYF
>12|TRBJ2-3|NA|TRBV30|NA
TGTGCCTGGAGTCCACTAACAGGGCAAGTTTTATTT
CAWSPLTGQVLF
>16|TRBJ1-1|NA|TRBV19|NA
TGTGCCAGTAGTATAGTCCTACAGAACCCCGTGACTGAAGCTTTCTTT
CASSIVLQNPVTEAFF
>18|TRBJ1-2|NA|TRBV7-2|TRBD1
TGTGCCAGCAGCCACGGACTCGGGACAGGCAATACTAACTATGGCTACACCTTC
CASSHGLGTGNTNYGYTF
>17|TRBJ2-1|NA|TRBV24-1|NA
TGTGCCACCAGTGATTGGAATAGCGGTCCTTCCTACAATGAGCAGTTCTTC
CATSDWNSGPSYNEQFF
>16|TRBJ1-4|NA|TRBV6-5|TRBD1
TGTGCCAGCAGTTACTCGACCAGGGGGCAAGGTGAAAAACTGTTTTTT
CASSYSTRGQGEKLFF
>13|TRBJ2-7|NA|TRBV11-2|NA
TGTGCCAGCAGCTTAGGAAGCCCCTACGAGCAGTACTTC
CASSLGSPYEQYF
>16|TRBJ2-2|NA|TRBV19|NA
TGTGCCAGTATCGGACAGTCCGGAAGTGACACCGGGGAGCTGTTTTTT
CASIGQSGSDTGELFF
>15|TRBJ1-3|NA|TRBV12-5|NA
TGTGCTAGTGGTTTGGTACTCCAACGGGGAAACACCATATATTTT
CASGLVLQRGNTIYF
>16|TRBJ1-1|NA|TRBV21-1|NA
TGTGCCAGCACCTCGGGGGACTCTGGGATGAACACTGAAGCTTTCTTT
CASTSGDSGMNTEAFF
>17|TRBJ1-6|NA|TRBV19|NA
TGTGCCAGTAGTAGTTACGGCGGCAGCTCCTATAATTCACCCCTCCACTTT
CASSSYGGSSYNSPLHF
>15|TRBJ2-4|NA|TRBV6-6|NA
TGTGCCAGCAGTCTCAGGGGCCTCACCAAAAACATTCAGTACTTC
CASSLRGLTKNIQYF
>16|TRBJ2-3|NA|TRBV15|NA
TGTGCCACCAGCAGACCTACTAGCTTATCCACAGATACGCAGTATTTT
CATSRPTSLSTDTQYF
>14|TRBJ2-7|NA|TRBV15|TRBD1
TGTGCCACCCACCCGAGGACAGGTCCCTACGAGCAGTACTTC
CATHPRTGPYEQYF
>13|TRBJ1-2|NA|TRBV7-9|NA
TGTGCCAGCAGCTTCACCAGGGTAGATGGCTACACCTTC
CASSFTRVDGYTF
>14|TRBJ1-4|NA|TRBV11-2|NA
TGTGCCAGCCCACAAGGGGCTGGGAATGAAAAACTGTTTTTT
CASPQGAGNEKLFF
>17|TRBJ2-1|NA|TRBV6-2/TRBV6-3|TRBD2
TGTGCCAGCAGTTCGGGGGGGGGAGGAGGCTTGGTCAATGAGCAGTTCTTC
CASSSGGGGGLVNEQFF
>12|TRBJ2-3|NA|TRBV6-2/TRBV6-3|NA
TGTGCCAGCAGTTCGAACGCGGATACGCAGTATTTT
CASSSNADTQYF
>16|TRBJ2-2|NA|TRBV14|NA
TGTGCCAGCAGCCGCGTCAGGGGCGGGGGCGGCGGGGAGCTGTTTTTT
CASSRVRGGGGGELFF
>14|TRBJ1-2|NA|TRBV19|NA
TGTGCCAGTTCCAAGCCGGCAGGGCTAGGAGGCTACACCTTC
CASSKPAGLGGYTF
>14|TRBJ2-7|NA|TRBV6-5|TRBD2
TGTGCCAGCAACGAACTAGCGGGGGTCTACGAGCAGTACTTC
CASNELAGVYEQYF
>17|TRBJ1-2|NA|TRBV11-2|TRBD1
TGTGCCAGCAGCTTAGAAACGCTCCGGGACAGGGGAAGAGGCTACACCTTC
CASSLETLRDRGRGYTF
>15|TRBJ1-2|NA|TRBV30|NA
TGTGCCTGGAGTGTAAGAAGCGATAACCGGATACGCTACACCTTC
CAWSVRSDNRIRYTF
>14|TRBJ2-7|NA|TRBV18|TRBD1
TGTGCCAGCTCCTCCGGTCGGGACAGGGGAGATGAGTACTTC
CASSSGRDRGDEYF
>15|TRBJ2-3|once|TRBV7-2|TRBD1
TGTGCCAGCAGCTCCGGACAGGGGACCCCAGATACGCAGTATTTT
CASSSGQGTPDTQYF
>13|TRBJ1-6|NA|TRBV18|NA
TGTGCCAGCTCACCGGGCGGAGGTTCACCCCTCCACTTT
CASSPGGGSPLHF
>13|TRBJ2-3|NA|TRBV6-5|NA
TGTGCCAGCTCAGGCGGGTGGGCAGATACGCAGTATTTT
CASSGGWADTQYF
>13|TRBJ1-5|NA|TRBV27|NA
TGTGCCAGCAGTCCATCGTGGAGGGAGCCCCAGCATTTT
CASSPSWREPQHF
>19|TRBJ1-4|NA|TRBV4-1|TRBD1
TGCGCCAGCAGCCTTAGCCTCTTACAGGGGGGCAGTAATAATGAAAAACTGTTTTTT
CASSLSLLQGGSNNEKLFF
>11|TRBJ2-1|NA|TRBV6-2/TRBV6-3|NA
TGTGCCAGCAGTACAGGGAATGAGCAGTTCTTC
CASSTGNEQFF
>16|TRBJ1-3|NA|TRBV7-2|NA
TGTGCCAGCAGCCGGCAGCTGACAGTCTCTGGAAACACCATATATTTT
CASSRQLTVSGNTIYF
>14|TRBJ1-2|once|TRBV27|NA
TGTGCCAGCGGGCCGGGACTGAGCCCTTATGGCTACACCTTC
CASGPGLSPYGYTF
>13|TRBJ2-7|NA|TRBV6-5|NA
TGTGCCAGCACCATACAGGGAAACTACGAGCAGTACTTC
CASTIQGNYEQYF
>12|TRBJ1-2|NA|TRBV29-1|TRBD1
TGCAGCGTGCAGGGACAGGGACTTGGCTACACCTTC
CSVQGQGLGYTF
>13|TRBJ1-2|NA|TRBV2|NA
TGTGCCAGTAAGGTCACACCGGGAGGAGGCTACACCTTC
CASKVTPGGGYTF
>15|TRBJ2-5|NA|TRBV10-2|NA
TGCGCCAGCAGTGAGTCGGGGGCAGGGCGAGAGACCCAGTACTTC
CASSESGAGRETQYF
>15|TRBJ1-5|NA|TRBV10-3|NA
TGTGCCATCAGTGAACCGGGACACCAAAATCAGCCCCAGCATTTT
CAISEPGHQNQPQHF
>15|TRBJ1-2|NA|TRBV3-1/TRBV3-2|NA
TGTGCCAGCAGCCGAGCTACGGGCCTGAGGGGGGGCTACACCTTC
CASSRATGLRGGYTF
>15|TRBJ1-2|NA|TRBV3-1/TRBV3-2|NA
TGTGCCAGCAGCCAAGGAGGTTGGCAGGGCGACGGCTACACCTTC
CASSQGGWQGDGYTF
>13|TRBJ1-2|few|TRBV6-5|NA
TGTGCCAGCAGTTATGGGGGGGGCTATGGCTACACCTTC
CASSYGGGYGYTF
>11|TRBJ1-2|once|TRBV29-1|TRBD1
TGCAGCGCCCCAGACAGGGGTGGCTACACCTTC
CSAPDRGGYTF
>13|TRBJ1-1|NA|TRBV7-2|NA
TGTGCCAGCAGCATTAGGGGGGGGGACGGAGCTTTCTTT
CASSIRGGDGAFF